This T cell receptor (beta chain) was sequenced for a study of control samples from healthy donors and cancer patients. Repertoires were generated with immunoSEQ multiplex PCR, while TCRdb's copy carries only in-frame clones and drops some. The sample lists 120,000 or so clones; approximately 89% were seen once. The TCR was taken from a man between 60 and 75 years old in good health. Sequenced: blood.

The CDR3 bases are TGTGCCAGCTCTTATGGTTGGAACACTGAAGCTTTCTTT. It specifies CASSYGWNTEAFF. This chain uses TRBV18 with TRBJ1-1; D is unclear. From germline, CDR1 is KGHSH and CDR2 LQKENI. The ends were cut back, 6 bases at V and 1 base at J, with 9 bases in the middle. The CDR3 contains 13 residues.